This entry lists 10 T cell receptor beta chains sequenced from one sample in a study of blood T cell repertoires in COVID-19. Produced via immunoSEQ multiplex PCR; TCRdb's table is partial and in-frame only. The data show approximately 360,000 clones, roughly 90% seen once. Sequenced material: peripheral blood. These receptors all come from a man aged 35 to 55 with acute or convalescent COVID-19.

J is TRBJ1-5 and V is TRBV7-9; D is ambiguous. CDR3 length equals 13 residues. Germline V gene sequence: CDR1 SEHNR, CDR2 FQNEAQ (reference sequence). The V and J ends lost 6 bases and 5 bases respectively, with 11 bases between them. The CDR3 protein is CASRSELDQPQHF. The CDR3 nucleotides are TGTGCCAGCAGGTCCGAACTGGATCAGCCCCAGCATTTT.

In its sample, this clone was seen once. The J gene is TRBJ2-1, the V gene TRBV2; D is ambiguous. With 5 bases removed from V and 0 bases from J, the gap between germline ends came to 14 bases. CDR3 length: 16 amino acids. Germline V lookup: CDR1 SNHLY, CDR2 FYNNEI. The CDR3 protein is CASSTTVTSSYNEQFF. The CDR3 DNA is TGTGCCAGCAGTACGACTGTTACGAGCTCCTACAATGAGCAGTTCTTC.

The rearrangement uses TRBV18 and TRBJ1-6; 9 bases are shared with TRBD1. The CDR3 spans 15 residues. V lost 4 bases and J lost 10; bases outside the gene matches: 8. The V gene's germline CDR1 is KGHSH and CDR2 LQKENI. CDR3 bases: TGTGCCAGCTCACGATCGGACAGGGGAGGGTCACCCCTCCACTTT. Its protein is CASSRSDRGGSPLHF.

The V gene is TRBV2, the J gene TRBJ1-5, with a tentative D call TRBD1 (5 bases). The germline gives CDR1 SNHLY, CDR2 FYNNEI. The CDR3 runs 15 residues. V lost 7 bases, J lost 1 base, and 14 bases lay in between. CDR3 residues: CASTAGVESNQPQHF. CDR3 sequence (DNA): TGTGCCAGCACCGCGGGGGTTGAGAGCAATCAGCCCCAGCATTTT.

This rearrangement joins TRBV27 to TRBJ2-3, with TRBD1 matching over 7 bases. The CDR3 consists of 15 residues. V shed 6 bases, J shed 3 bases, and the junction held 9 bases outside the gene matches. Looked up from germline, CDR1 is MNHEY and CDR2 is SMNVEV (reference sequence). In DNA form, the CDR3 reads TGTGCCAGCAGGCCAAGGGACAGCCGTACAGATACGCAGTATTTT. This gives the protein CASRPRDSRTDTQYF.

The V call is TRBV28, the J call TRBJ1-2; D may be TRBD1 (5 bases). Trimming pared 1 base from V and 6 bases from J, leaving 9 bases between. The CDR3 is made up of 13 amino acids. Germline CDR1 is MDHEN and CDR2 is SYDVKM. The CDR3: CASSLLQVHGYTF. The CDR3 nucleotides are TGTGCCAGCAGTTTATTACAGGTGCATGGCTACACCTTC.

The chain combines TRBV6-5 with TRBJ1-5, with 11 bases matching TRBD1. V dropped 8 bases and J dropped 5; count of bases not matched to a gene: 5. Per germline, CDR1 MNHEY and CDR2 SVGAGI. The CDR3 extends over 14 amino acids. The CDR3 DNA reads TGTGCCAGCGCCCGGACAGGGGGCGATCAGCCCCAGCATTTT. Its translation: CASARTGGDQPQHF.

This clone has more than one count but fewer than ten. V and J are TRBV4-2 and TRBJ2-7; 7 bases line up with TRBD1. V shed 2 bases, J shed 3 bases, and the junction held 4 bases outside the gene matches. Germline CDR1 LGHNA, CDR2 YNFKEQ. The CDR3 extends over 14 amino acids. CDR3 residues: CASSQLWDSYEQYF. The CDR3 DNA sequence: TGTGCCAGCAGCCAACTGTGGGACAGCTACGAGCAGTACTTC.

V is TRBV30 and J is TRBJ1-5; D is ambiguous. Trimming took off 6 bases at V and 3 bases at J, with 12 bases between the two ends. The CDR3 covers 13 residues. Germline CDR1 GTSNPN, CDR2 SVGIG (reference sequence). The CDR3 sequence: CACQVADNQPQHF. The CDR3 coding sequence is TGTGCCTGCCAAGTGGCTGACAATCAGCCCCAGCATTTT. Based on the CDR3 plus reference TRBV30 and TRBJ1-5, the full variable domain is SQTIHQWPATLVQPVGSPLSLECTVEGTSNPNLYWYRQAAGRGLQLLFYSVGIGQISSEVPQNLSASRPQDRQFILSSKKLLLSDSGFYLCACQVADNQPQHFGDGTRLSIL.

V gene TRBV27 combines with J gene TRBJ1-5, with 12 bases lining up with TRBD1. Germline CDR1 is MNHEY and CDR2 is SMNVEV (reference sequence). Trimming took 7 bases from V and 6 from J; bases not matched to a gene: 10. The CDR3 is made up of 16 amino acids. The CDR3 DNA follows: TGTGCCAGCACCTTCCCGGGACAGGGGGCCGTTCAGCCCCAGCATTTT. Its protein product is CASTFPGQGAVQPQHF.